Below are 12 T cell receptor beta chains sequenced from a single sample in a study of beta chain features in type 1 diabetes. Study outcomes and limitations: All four CD4+ subsets of Type 1 diabetes patients contained TCRB CDR3s that were moderately but significantly shorter.

cDNA synthesis used the whole RNA isolate, giving expressed TCRB sequences. Here immunoSEQ multiplex PCR was the method, and the copy in TCRdb shows in-frame clones only, minus some. The repertoire includes 600,000 to 700,000 clones, around 15% of them detected once, and roughly 0.022% sits in the top ten. No antigen has been identified for these receptors. Material: naive CD4+ T cells from blood. The receptors originated from a man aged 18 to 29 with type 1 diabetes.

A few counts support this clone. The V gene is TRBV29-1, the J gene TRBJ1-1; D gene unclear. Germline loops: CDR1 SQVTM, CDR2 ANQGSEA. The CDR3 sequence is 13 residues long. Trimming cost V 4 bases and J 1 base, with 10 bases left between them. The CDR3 loop reads CSVVKSWNTEAFF. Here the CDR3 DNA reads TGCAGCGTTGTAAAGTCTTGGAACACTGAAGCTTTCTTT.

A few counts support this clone. The chain combines TRBV2 with TRBJ1-1; D might be TRBD1 (6 bases). Germline loops: CDR1 SNHLY, CDR2 FYNNEI. Trimming shortened V by 9 bases and J by 0 bases, and 14 bases separated the two germline ends. There are 14 residues in the CDR3. CDR3 amino acids: CARGAGTLNTEAFF. In DNA, the CDR3 is TGTGCCAGAGGGGCCGGGACATTGAACACTGAAGCTTTCTTT.

Only a few counts were recorded for this clone. The rearrangement uses TRBV7-3 and TRBJ2-5, with 10 bases lining up with TRBD2. The CDR3 length is 15 residues. J lost 2 bases, V lost 4 bases, and 4 bases had no gene match. The V gene's germline CDR1 is SGHTA and CDR2 FQGTGA. The CDR3 DNA sequence: TGTGCCAGCAGCTCCAGTAGCGGGAGGCAAGAGACCCAGTACTTC. Translated: CASSSSSGRQETQYF.

The chain carries TRBV18 and TRBJ2-1, with D perhaps matching TRBD2 (6 bases). The CDR3 loop spans 17 amino acids. Between the trimmed V and J ends, which lost 3 bases and 3 bases, there was a span of 18 bases. Germline V CDR1 and CDR2: KGHSH, LQKENI. The CDR3 sequence: CASSPQRASVNYNEQFF. CDR3 coding DNA: TGTGCCAGCTCACCTCAACGGGCTAGCGTAAACTACAATGAGCAGTTCTTC.

This clone was observed a few times. The gene calls are TRBV14 and TRBJ2-2, with D perhaps TRBD1 or TRBD2 (5 bases each). Trimming removed 5 bases at V and 6 bases at J, with 13 bases between. This CDR3 has 14 amino acids. Looked up from germline, CDR1 is SGHDN and CDR2 is FVKESK. CDR3 coding DNA: TGTGCCAGCAGCGGGGACCTTAATGCCGGGGAGCTGTTTTTT. It translates to CASSGDLNAGELFF.

CDR3 coding DNA: TGCGCCAGCAGCCAAGGGCGGATTAGCAATCAGCCCCAGCATTTT. Encoded protein: CASSQGRISNQPQHF. This chain joins TRBV4-1 and TRBJ1-5; D remains unclear. Looked up from germline, CDR1 is MGHRA and CDR2 is YSYEKL. The CDR3 spans 15 residues. Deletions cut 1 base from V and 0 bases from J, with 7 bases between.

Only a few counts were recorded for this clone. The J gene is TRBJ1-2, the V gene TRBV4-1; 7 bases align to TRBD1. CDR1 MGHRA and CDR2 YSYEKL come from the germline V gene. CDR3 size: 15 residues. J gave up 9 bases and V 1 base, and 11 bases lay outside the gene matches. CDR3 region: CASSQARGTVISYTF. CDR3 bases: TGCGCCAGCAGCCAAGCAAGGGGGACAGTGATCAGCTACACCTTC.

The chain recombines TRBV7-9 with TRBJ1-6, with 7 bases that match TRBD1. CDR1 and CDR2 (germline): SEHNR, FQNEAQ (reference sequence). The V gene end was trimmed by 4 bases and the J gene end by 8 bases; junction bases not matched to a gene: 14. The CDR3 contains 17 residues. The CDR3 region is CASSYRQGGFQDSPLHF. The CDR3 DNA reads TGTGCCAGCAGCTACCGCCAGGGGGGTTTTCAGGATTCACCCCTCCACTTT.

Only a few counts were recorded for this clone. This chain uses TRBV18 with TRBJ2-6, with a tentative D call TRBD1 (5 bases). The CDR3 covers 18 residues. Germline V gene sequence: CDR1 KGHSH, CDR2 LQKENI. Trimming left V 2 bases short and J 3 bases short, with 17 bases between. CDR3: CASSPNILGQNGANVLTF. CDR3 DNA: TGTGCCAGCTCACCAAATATCCTGGGGCAAAATGGGGCCAACGTCCTGACTTTC.

CDR3 in amino acids: CAISASTGHSPLHF. In nucleotides, the CDR3 is TGTGCCATCAGCGCCTCGACGGGGCATTCACCCCTCCACTTT. V gene TRBV10-3 combines with J gene TRBJ1-6, with D possibly matching TRBD1 (5 bases). The germline V gene encodes CDR1 ENHRY and CDR2 SYGVKD. V was trimmed by 6 bases and J by 8 bases, leaving 14 bases between them. The CDR3 spans 14 residues.

This clone was detected only a few times. This chain links TRBV30 with TRBJ2-7; D uncertain. V dropped 7 bases and J dropped 6 bases, with 22 bases sitting between them. CDR1 is GTSNPN and CDR2 is SVGIG in the germline V gene (reference sequence). The CDR3 totals 14 residues. This CDR3 reads CAFAHFHQAVEQYF. DNA for the CDR3: TGTGCCTTCGCCCACTTCCATCAAGCTGTCGAGCAGTACTTC.

This clone was seen only a few times. The V call is TRBV11-3, the J call TRBJ2-6, with unresolved D. Germline assignment: CDR1 SGHNT and CDR2 YENEEA. V shed 6 bases and J shed 0 bases, with 9 bases lying between them. CDR3 length equals 15 residues. The CDR3 region has the DNA TGTGCCAGCAGTCGGACCAGCTCTGGGGCCAACGTCCTGACTTTC. It codes for CASSRTSSGANVLTF.